What follows describes a single T cell receptor (beta chain). Described time point: peripheral blood 6 weeks after treatment start. These data belong to a study of PD-L1 blockade in urothelial cancer. Study-wide background: Investigators checked blood 3 weeks (second dose) and 6 weeks after treatment start. A median of roughly 150,000 T cells was found in the blood samples.

Only in-frame clones appear in the TCRdb table, and some are missing; sequencing was by immunoSEQ multiplex PCR. The sample records about 45,000 clones, roughly 78% being singletons. Sequenced material: PBMCs, taken around atezolizumab (anti-PD-L1) treatment. The sequence was obtained from a man aged 55 to 69 with urothelial cancer.

The CDR3 nucleotides read TGTGCCAGCAGTTACAGGTGGGAGGGGATGAACACTGAAGCTTTCTTT. Translated: CASSYRWEGMNTEAFF. This chain uses TRBV6-5 with TRBJ1-1, with D possibly TRBD1 on 5 matching bases. CDR3 size: 16 residues. Germline V CDR1 and CDR2: MNHEY, SVGAGI. Trimming shortened V by 2 bases and J by 0 bases, and 13 bases separated the two germline ends.